These 9 T cell receptor beta chains were all obtained from the same sample, sequenced in a study of blood T cell repertoires in COVID-19. The method was immunoSEQ multiplex PCR; TCRdb's version includes in-frame clones alone and lacks a portion of them. The sample shows fewer than 250,000 clones, more than 70% of them seen only once. The material sequenced was PBMCs or T cells enriched from blood (not recorded which). The receptors here all came from a woman between 35 and 50 years old with acute COVID-19.

CDR3 sequence: CASSLWMRSNTGELFF. As DNA, the CDR3 is TGTGCCAGCAGTTTATGGATGAGGAGTAACACCGGGGAGCTGTTTTTT. The chain uses TRBV27 and TRBJ2-2; D not certain. From germline, CDR1 is MNHEY and CDR2 SMNVEV (reference sequence). The CDR3 spans 16 residues. Between the trimmed V and J ends, which lost 1 base and 2 bases, there was a span of 11 bases.

The chain carries TRBV9 and TRBJ2-7, with TRBD1 matching over 8 bases. Germline CDR1 is SGDLS and CDR2 is YYNGEE. This CDR3 spans 16 amino acids. Trimming cost V 0 bases and J 1 base; bases outside gene matches: 6. The CDR3 region is CASSVGRGRGSYEQYF. The DNA of the CDR3 is TGTGCCAGCAGCGTAGGCAGGGGGCGCGGGTCCTACGAGCAGTACTTC.

The rearrangement joins TRBV19 to TRBJ2-1; 7 bases agree with TRBD1. This CDR3 has 15 amino acids. V was clipped by 5 bases and J by 8 bases; unmatched bases: 12. Germline V CDR1 and CDR2: LNHDA, SQIVND (reference sequence). The CDR3 nucleotides are TGTGCCAGTAGTCTCGCGGACAGGAGAGTCGATGAGCAGTTCTTC. Translated, it gives CASSLADRRVDEQFF.

V usage is TRBV29-1 and J usage is TRBJ1-2, with unresolved D. The ends were cut back, 8 bases at V and 5 bases at J, with 15 bases in the middle. The germline V gene has CDR1 SQVTM and CDR2 ANQGSEA. The CDR3 totals 12 residues. The CDR3 here is CSLFSGGYGYTF. CDR3 bases: TGCAGCCTTTTTTCGGGTGGATATGGCTACACCTTC.

The chain links TRBV19 to TRBJ1-4, with 9 bases identical to TRBD1. The trim removed 4 bases at V and 8 bases at J, leaving 11 bases unmatched. This CDR3 contains 16 residues. The germline V gene has CDR1 LNHDA and CDR2 SQIVND (reference sequence). This chain's CDR3 is CASSTGDRAGNEKLFF. The CDR3, as DNA: TGTGCCAGTAGTACCGGGGACAGGGCGGGAAACGAAAAACTGTTTTTT.

The chain has TRBV2 and TRBJ2-6; D gene ambiguous. The CDR3 sequence is 14 residues long. Between the trimmed V and J ends, which lost 4 bases and 1 base, there was a span of 5 bases. The V gene's germline CDR1 is SNHLY and CDR2 FYNNEI. The CDR3 protein is CASSAVSGANVLTF. Written as DNA, the CDR3 is TGTGCCAGCAGTGCAGTTTCTGGGGCCAACGTCCTGACTTTC.

V and J are TRBV27 and TRBJ2-3, with D possibly TRBD1 on 5 matching bases. The CDR3 is made up of 15 amino acids. The germline V gene has CDR1 MNHEY and CDR2 SMNVEV (reference sequence). V was clipped by 4 bases and J by 4 bases, with 15 bases between them. CDR3 sequence reads: CASSSEPGLSDTQYF. The CDR3 DNA reads as TGTGCCAGCAGTTCCGAACCAGGGTTGTCAGATACGCAGTATTTT.

The count of this clone is one. The chain uses TRBV18 and TRBJ1-5; the match to TRBD1 covers 9 bases. The CDR3 consists of 15 residues. CDR1 is KGHSH and CDR2 is LQKENI in the germline V gene. Trimming cost V 4 bases and J 2 bases; bases outside gene matches: 3. The CDR3 region is CASSHRDRGNQPQHF. The CDR3 DNA is TGTGCCAGCTCACACCGGGACAGGGGCAATCAGCCCCAGCATTTT. Together with reference TRBV18 and TRBJ1-5, the CDR3 gives the full variable domain: NAGVMQNPRHLVRRRGQEARLRCSPMKGHSHVYWYRQLPEEGLKFMVYLQKENIIDESGMPKERFSAEFPKEGPSILRIQQVVRGDSAAYFCASSHRDRGNQPQHFGDGTRLSIL.

This clone occurred many times. The genes are TRBV6-6 and TRBJ1-4; perhaps TRBD1 as D (5 bases). The CDR3 is made up of 13 amino acids. CDR1 and CDR2 (germline): MNHNY, SVGAGI (reference sequence). V was clipped by 1 base and J by 7 bases, with 7 bases between them. The CDR3 sequence: CASSYWTSEKLFF. The CDR3 DNA reads as TGTGCCAGCAGTTACTGGACAAGTGAAAAACTGTTTTTT.